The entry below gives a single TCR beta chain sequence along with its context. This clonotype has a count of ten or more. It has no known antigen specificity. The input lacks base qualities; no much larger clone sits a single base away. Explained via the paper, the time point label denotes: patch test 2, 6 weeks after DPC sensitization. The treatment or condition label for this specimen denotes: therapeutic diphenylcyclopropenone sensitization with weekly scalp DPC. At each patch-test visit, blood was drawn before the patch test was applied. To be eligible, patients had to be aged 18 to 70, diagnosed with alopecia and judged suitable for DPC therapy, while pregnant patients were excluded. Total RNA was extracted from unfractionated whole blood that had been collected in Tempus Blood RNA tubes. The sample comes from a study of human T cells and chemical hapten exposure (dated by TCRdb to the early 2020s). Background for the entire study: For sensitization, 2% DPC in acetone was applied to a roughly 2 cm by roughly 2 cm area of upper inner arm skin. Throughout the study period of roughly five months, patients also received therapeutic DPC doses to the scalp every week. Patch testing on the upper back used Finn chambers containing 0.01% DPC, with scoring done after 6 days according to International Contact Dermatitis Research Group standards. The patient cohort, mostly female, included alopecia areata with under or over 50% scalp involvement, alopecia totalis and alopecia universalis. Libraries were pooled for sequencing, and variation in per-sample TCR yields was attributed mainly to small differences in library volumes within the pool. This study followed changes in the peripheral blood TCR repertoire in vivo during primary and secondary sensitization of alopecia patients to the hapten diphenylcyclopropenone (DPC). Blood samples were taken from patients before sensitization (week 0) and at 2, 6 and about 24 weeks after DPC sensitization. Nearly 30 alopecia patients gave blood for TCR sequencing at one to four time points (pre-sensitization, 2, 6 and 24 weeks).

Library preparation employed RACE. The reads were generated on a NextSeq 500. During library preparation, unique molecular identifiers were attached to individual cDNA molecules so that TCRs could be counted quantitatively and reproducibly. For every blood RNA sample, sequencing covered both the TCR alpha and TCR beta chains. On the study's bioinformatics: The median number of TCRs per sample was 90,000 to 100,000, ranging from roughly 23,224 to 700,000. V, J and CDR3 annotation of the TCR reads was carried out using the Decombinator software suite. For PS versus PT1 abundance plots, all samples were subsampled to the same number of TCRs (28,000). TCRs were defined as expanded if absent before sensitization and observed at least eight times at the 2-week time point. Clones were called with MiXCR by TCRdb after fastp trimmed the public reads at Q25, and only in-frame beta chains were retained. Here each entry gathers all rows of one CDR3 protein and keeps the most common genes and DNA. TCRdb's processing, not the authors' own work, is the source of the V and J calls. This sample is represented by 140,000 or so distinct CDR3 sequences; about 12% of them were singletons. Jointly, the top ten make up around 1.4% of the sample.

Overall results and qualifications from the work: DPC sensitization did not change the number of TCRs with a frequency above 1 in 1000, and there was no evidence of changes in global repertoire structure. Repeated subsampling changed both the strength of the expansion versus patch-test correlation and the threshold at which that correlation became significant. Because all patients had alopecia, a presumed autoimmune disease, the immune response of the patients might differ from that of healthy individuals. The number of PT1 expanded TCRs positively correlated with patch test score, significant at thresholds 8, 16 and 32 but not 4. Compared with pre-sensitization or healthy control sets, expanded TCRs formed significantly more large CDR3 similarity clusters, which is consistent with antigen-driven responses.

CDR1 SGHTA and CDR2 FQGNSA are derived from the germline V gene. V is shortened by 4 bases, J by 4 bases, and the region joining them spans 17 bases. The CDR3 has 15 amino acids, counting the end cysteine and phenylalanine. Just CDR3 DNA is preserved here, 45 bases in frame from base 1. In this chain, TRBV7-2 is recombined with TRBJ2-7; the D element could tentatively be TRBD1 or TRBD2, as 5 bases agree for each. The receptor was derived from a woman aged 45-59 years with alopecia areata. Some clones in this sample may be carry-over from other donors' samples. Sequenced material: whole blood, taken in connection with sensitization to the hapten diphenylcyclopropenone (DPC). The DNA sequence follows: TGTGCCAGCAGCTGGTACCCGACGGGACCTTACGAGCAGTACTTC. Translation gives CASSWYPTGPYEQYF.